The text below deals with one T cell receptor (beta chain). Its antigen is unknown. The sample comes from a study of molecular identifiers for immune sequencing clone quantification. At the level of the study: Replicate RNA came from 20,000 or 100,000 naive CD8 cells and was split five ways, and four parts were sequenced. The study's findings and limits: Clones that exceeded 20 RNA copies held over 98% of effector molecules, yet under 1% in naive cells.

Researchers sorted naive CD8 T cells as cells that were CD8+CD4-CCR7+CD45RA+. V lost 4 bases, J lost 3 bases, and 25 bases lay in between. Germline values: CDR1 SGHDN, CDR2 FVKESK. The CDR3 has 18 residues. As previously described, bulk TCR libraries were made using listed TCR primers. TCRdb re-analysed the PCR reads in MiXCR, keeping a single row per CDR3 protein. The data hold about 500,000 distinct CDR3 sequences, with less than 30% observed a single time. This chain links TRBV14 with TRBJ2-7; unclear D gene. This TCR was recovered from a human donor in good health. Some libraries in this study had Jurkat cell RNA spiked in. Specimen: naive CD8+ T cells from blood, with Jurkat cell RNA spiked in. Subset noted: FACS-sorted CD8+CD4-CCR7+CD45RA+ naive T cells. This CDR3 is CASSPHYSINFWGYEQYF. The CDR3 DNA reads TGTGCCAGCAGCCCACATTACTCTATCAACTTTTGGGGCTACGAGCAGTACTTC.